This T cell receptor beta chain was found in a study of blood T cell repertoires in COVID-19 (TCRdb year 2020). Regarding the study in general: The collaborator samples originated in the United States, Italy and Spain and spanned the acute and convalescent phases of COVID-19. The prospective study material was composed of cDNA or gDNA derived from T cells, B-cell-depleted T cells, or PBMCs. The dataset comprised deeply sampled blood TCRbeta repertoires from subjects exposed to, actively infected with, or recovered from COVID-19. The repertoires were released in a freely available public database meant as a resource for research on the immune response to SARS-CoV-2. Samples were obtained from the ongoing ImmuneRACE study (first 160 participants) and from 1,254 subjects provided by 6 global collaborators. The sample metadata nearly always contained a de-identified subject ID, COVID-19 status, age in years and sex. Where available, HLA class I and class II types were obtained from metadata supplied by the sample provider rather than from assay-based typing.

In the prospective study, participants were roughly 18 to 89 years old, resided in around 25 geographic areas of the United States, and were enrolled through a virtual design. In the prospective study, cohorts were assigned on the basis of participant-reported clinical history obtained from a screening survey and a study questionnaire. In the prospective study, mobile phlebotomists collected whole blood, serum and a nasopharyngeal or oropharyngeal swab from each participant. Participants in the prospective study had the option to provide additional blood draws and questionnaires over an approximately 2-month period. Prospective study blood samples were shipped either frozen or at room temperature before DNA extraction. V trim: 8 bases; J trim: 5 bases; unmatched bases: 13. According to the germline V gene (reference sequence), CDR1 reads SEHNR and CDR2 reads FQNEAQ. Taken from cysteine to phenylalanine, the CDR3 has 15 residues. Here the CDR3 DNA is all that survives: 45 bases in frame from base 1.

Beyond this particular receptor, the publication reports: The amount of clinical and demographic metadata varied by source and participant and was provided uncurated.

The immunoSEQ Assay, a bias-controlled multiplex PCR, was used to amplify TCRbeta CDR3 regions from genomic DNA. From the authors' description of their analysis: The number of nucleated cells in each sample was estimated from the amplification of reference gene primers within the assay. Sequence reads were collapsed and filtered to measure the absolute abundance of every unique TCRbeta CDR3 rearrangement. For each sample, productive Simpson clonality was calculated as the square root of Simpson's diversity index over productive rearrangements. TCRdb holds this immuneACCESS table with in-frame rearrangements only. Some clones are missing; in checked studies, unresolved V genes explain under half, and the rest has no known cause. The V and J calls and the clone size are those of that table, but D and trimming were determined from the DNA. This sample gives 250,000 or so clones in total; roughly 88% of them show up just once. Of the sample, under 2.5% is held by the ten largest clones.

This clone was observed many times. Which antigen it targets is not known. It has no much larger one-base neighbor in the sample; base qualities were not kept. The sequence joins TRBV7-9 to TRBJ2-5; 8 bases in the middle match TRBD2. The sequence was obtained from a woman aged 40 to 50 with acute COVID-19. The sequencing sample was made of PBMCs or T cells enriched from blood (not recorded which). The nucleotide sequence reads as follows: TGTGCCAGCGCCCCGGGGGGGCTAGCATGGGAGACCCAGTACTTC. This codes for CASAPGGLAWETQYF. The reference TRBV7-9 and TRBJ2-5 proteins fill in what lies around the CDR3, so the full variable domain reads DTGVSQNPRHKITKRGQNVTFRCDPISEHNRLYWYRQTLGQGPEFLTYFQNEAQLEKSRLLSDRFSAERPKGSFSTLEIQRTEQGDSAMYLCASAPGGLAWETQYFGPGTRLLVL.